This T cell receptor beta chain was sequenced for a study of blood T cell repertoires in COVID-19. Study summary: Samples representing acute and convalescent COVID-19 were sourced from the United States, Italy and Spain. T cells, B-cell-depleted T cells, or PBMCs supplied cDNA or gDNA.

Authors' processing steps: Estimation of nucleated cell counts relied on the amplification of reference gene primers. Profiling relied on immunoSEQ multiplex PCR, and the TCRdb table lists in-frame clones only, not all of them. From that table come the V and J calls and clone size; the DNA was used to work out D and trimming. Of about 260,000 clones in the sample, roughly 86% are singletons; the top ten hold approximately 8.2%. From germline, CDR1 is MGHRA and CDR2 YSYEKL. This CDR3 comprises 17 residues. V lost 3 bases to trimming and J lost 3 bases, with 18 bases between them. The chain recombines TRBV4-1 with TRBJ2-1, with D possibly matching TRBD2 (5 bases). This receptor was obtained from a middle-aged man with active or convalescent COVID-19. Sequencing used peripheral blood. The CDR3 sequence is CASSQSSSGALYNEQFF. The DNA of the CDR3 is TGCGCCAGCAGCCAGAGTTCGAGCGGAGCCCTCTACAATGAGCAGTTCTTC.